The 16 T cell receptor beta chains below all came from one sample that was sequenced in a study of T cell repertoires in cytomegalovirus infection. Their cognate antigens are unknown. Each CDR3 protein is one row after TCRdb ran MiXCR on the reads. The data show around 710,000 distinct CDR3 sequences, under 35% seen once. The sequenced sample was cultured CD8+ T cells from PBMCs, obtained from culture after CMV antigen stimulation. Receptors originate from a human donor in good health (CMV status not recorded). Some clones in this sample may be carry-over from other donors' samples.

For the CDR3, the DNA is TGTGCCAGCAGCTCGAGCGGGGGGGCCGGTTACAATGAGCAGTTCTTC. Translation gives CASSSSGGAGYNEQFF. The chain recombines TRBV5-4 with TRBJ2-1; 10 bases map to TRBD2. Germline assignment: CDR1 SGHNT and CDR2 YYREEE (reference sequence). Trimming removed 3 bases from V and 4 bases from J; junction bases left unmatched: 7. CDR3 length equals 16 residues.

This clonotype was observed a handful of times. The J gene is TRBJ1-6, the V gene TRBV6-5; D gene unclear. This CDR3 has 14 residues. V lost 7 bases and J lost 8, with 15 bases in between. Germline CDR1 reads MNHEY; CDR2 reads SVGAGI. DNA of the CDR3: TGTGCCAGCACCCAAGCGGTATTCGATTCACCCCTCCACTTT. The encoded protein is CASTQAVFDSPLHF.

This clonotype was counted a single time. The rearrangement links TRBV15 to TRBJ1-1; 7 nucleotides align to TRBD1. Looked up from germline, CDR1 is LNHNV and CDR2 is YYDKDF (reference sequence). The V and J ends lost 2 bases and 4 bases, in that order; junction bases with no gene match: 4. The CDR3 spans 14 residues. The CDR3 region is CATSRQGEATEAFF. CDR3 DNA sequence: TGTGCCACCAGCAGACAGGGGGAGGCCACTGAAGCTTTCTTT.

The CDR3: CASSFYEDTQYF. The CDR3 region has the DNA TGTGCCAGCAGTTTTTATGAGGATACGCAGTATTTT. The gene calls are TRBV28 and TRBJ2-3, with no clear D. Germline V lookup: CDR1 MDHEN, CDR2 SYDVKM. V was cut by 3 bases and J by 6 bases, with 7 bases left in between. There are 12 residues in the CDR3.

This clonotype was observed a handful of times. The CDR3 sequence: CAGGLGNNEQFF. The CDR3 region has the DNA TGTGCCGGGGGTTTGGGGAACAATGAGCAGTTCTTC. V and J are TRBV7-4 and TRBJ2-1; either TRBD1 or TRBD2 may fit D (5 bases each). Trimming cost V 11 bases and J 5 bases, with 13 bases left between them. CDR3 length: 12 amino acids. CDR1 and CDR2 (germline): SGHVT, SQSDAQ.

This clonotype was found a few times. The J gene is TRBJ2-4, the V gene TRBV19, with 7 bases that match TRBD2. The CDR3 covers 12 residues. Looked up from germline, CDR1 is LNHDA and CDR2 is SQIVND (reference sequence). J lost 8 bases, V lost 5 bases, and 3 bases had no gene match. The CDR3 nucleotides are TGTGCCAGTAGTCACCGGGGGGACATTCAGTACTTC. Translation gives CASSHRGDIQYF.

This clonotype came up many times. The V call is TRBV6-5, the J call TRBJ2-1; D call uncertain. The CDR3 is made up of 11 amino acids. With 3 bases removed from V and 8 bases from J, the gap between germline ends came to 5 bases. Germline V gene lookup returns CDR1 MNHEY and CDR2 SVGAGI. CDR3 nucleotides: TGTGCCAGCAGTTATAGCCATGAGCAGTTCTTC. As protein: CASSYSHEQFF.

This chain connects TRBV6-6 to TRBJ2-1; TRBD1 or TRBD2 may be the D gene (6 bases each). The V and J ends lost 0 bases and 9 bases respectively, with 15 bases between them. The CDR3 has 15 amino acids. Germline values: CDR1 MNHNY, CDR2 SVGAGI (reference sequence). The CDR3 DNA reads TGTGCCAGCAGTTACTCGAGGGGGGACTTGGTTGAGCAGTTCTTC. Translated: CASSYSRGDLVEQFF.

This clonotype was detected only once. This rearrangement joins TRBV6-8 to TRBJ2-3, with 11 bases that match TRBD2. CDR1 MNHGY and CDR2 SAAAGT come from the germline V gene. Losses at the gene ends were 6 bases for V and 3 bases for J; bases not matched to a gene: 5. The CDR3 is 15 amino acids. The CDR3 nucleotides read TGTGCCAGCAGGCTTAGCGGGGGGGCGACAGATACGCAGTATTTT. As protein: CASRLSGGATDTQYF.

This clonotype was detected a few times. This rearrangement joins TRBV12-3 or TRBV12-4 to TRBJ1-1; weak D call: TRBD1 (5 bases). This CDR3 has 17 residues. Trimming cost V 5 bases and J 5 bases, with 24 bases left between them. The CDR3 spells CASSLFPGTGKRTEAFF. The CDR3 nucleotides are TGTGCCAGCAGTCTTTTCCCTGGGACGGGGAAGAGGACTGAAGCTTTCTTT.

The chain employs TRBV27 and TRBJ2-1; D may be TRBD1 (6 bases). The CDR3 sequence is 14 residues long. Per germline, CDR1 MNHEY and CDR2 SMNVEV (reference sequence). Deletions cut 6 bases from V and 8 bases from J, with 17 bases between. CDR3 bases: TGTGCCAGCAGGGATCGGGACACCAGGGATGAGCAGTTCTTC. Protein sequence: CASRDRDTRDEQFF.

This clonotype was observed a few times. The chain combines TRBV10-1 with TRBJ2-7; D assignment may be TRBD1 or TRBD2 (5 bases each). Trimming removed 0 bases at V and 0 bases at J, with 9 bases between. The V gene's germline CDR1 is WNHNN and CDR2 SYGVQD (reference sequence). This CDR3 spans 15 amino acids. Written as DNA, the CDR3 is TGCGCCAGCAGTGAGTCGGGGGACCACTCCTACGAGCAGTACTTC. Amino acid sequence: CASSESGDHSYEQYF.

There are many counts of this clonotype. This chain uses TRBV7-8 with TRBJ2-2, with TRBD1 matching 9 bases. There are 18 residues in the CDR3. V dropped 6 bases and J dropped 7; count of bases not matched to a gene: 18. Looked up from germline, CDR1 is SGHVS and CDR2 is FQNEAQ. CDR3 in amino acids: CASRPKLGQGGRGGELFF. The CDR3 DNA follows: TGTGCCAGCAGGCCAAAACTGGGACAGGGAGGACGTGGCGGGGAGCTGTTTTTT.

The gene calls are TRBV19 and TRBJ1-6; D unclear. Looked up from germline, CDR1 is LNHDA and CDR2 is SQIVND (reference sequence). The CDR3 runs to 14 residues. With 2 bases removed from V and 5 bases from J, the gap between germline ends came to 7 bases. The chain's CDR3 is CASSISFNNSPLHF. The CDR3 bases are TGTGCCAGTAGTATATCATTTAATAATTCACCCCTCCACTTT.

This clonotype was detected a few times. CDR3 sequence (DNA): TGTGCCAGCAGTTATCCGGGACTAGCGGACTACAATGAGCAGTTCTTC. Translating it yields CASSYPGLADYNEQFF. This chain joins TRBV12-3 or TRBV12-4 and TRBJ2-1; 11 nucleotides match TRBD2. The V gene end was trimmed by 4 bases and the J gene end by 3 bases; junction bases not matched to a gene: 5. The CDR3 has 16 residues.

The chain combines TRBV7-9 with TRBJ1-4; no reliable D call. V was trimmed by 4 bases and J by 7 bases, leaving 13 bases between them. CDR1 SEHNR and CDR2 FQNEAQ come from the germline V gene (reference sequence). CDR3 length: 14 amino acids. This chain's CDR3 is CASSSRADGEKLFF. CDR3 in DNA: TGTGCCAGCAGCTCCCGGGCGGACGGTGAAAAACTGTTTTTT.